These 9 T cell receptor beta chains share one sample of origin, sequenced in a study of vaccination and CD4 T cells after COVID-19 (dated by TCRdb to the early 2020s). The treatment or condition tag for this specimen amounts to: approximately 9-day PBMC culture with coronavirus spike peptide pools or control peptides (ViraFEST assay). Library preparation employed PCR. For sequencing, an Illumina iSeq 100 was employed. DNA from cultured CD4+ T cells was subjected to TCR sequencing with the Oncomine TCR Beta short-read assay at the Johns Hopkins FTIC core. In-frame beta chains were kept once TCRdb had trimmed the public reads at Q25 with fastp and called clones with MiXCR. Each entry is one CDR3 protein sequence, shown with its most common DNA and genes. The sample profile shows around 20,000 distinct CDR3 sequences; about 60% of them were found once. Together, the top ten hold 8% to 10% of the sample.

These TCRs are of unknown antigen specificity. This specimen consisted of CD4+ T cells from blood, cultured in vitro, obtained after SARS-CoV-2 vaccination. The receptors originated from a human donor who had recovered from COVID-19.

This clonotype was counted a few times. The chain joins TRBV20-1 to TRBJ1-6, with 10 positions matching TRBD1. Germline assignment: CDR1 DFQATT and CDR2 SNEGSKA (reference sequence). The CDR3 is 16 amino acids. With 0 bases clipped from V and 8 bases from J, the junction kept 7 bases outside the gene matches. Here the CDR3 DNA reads TGCAGTGCTAGAGATCATCGACAGGGGGCAGATTCACCCCTCCACTTT. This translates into CSARDHRQGADSPLHF.

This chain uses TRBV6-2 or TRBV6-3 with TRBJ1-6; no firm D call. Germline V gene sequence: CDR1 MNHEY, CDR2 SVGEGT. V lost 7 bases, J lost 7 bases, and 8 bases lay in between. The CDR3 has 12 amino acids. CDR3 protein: CASTTVNSPLHF. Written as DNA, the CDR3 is TGTGCCAGCACCACCGTAAATTCACCCCTCCACTTT.

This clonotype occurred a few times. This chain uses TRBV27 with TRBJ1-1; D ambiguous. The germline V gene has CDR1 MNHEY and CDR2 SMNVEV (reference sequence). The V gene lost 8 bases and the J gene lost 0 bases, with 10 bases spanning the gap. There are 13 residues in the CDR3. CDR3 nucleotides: TGTGCCAGCGGCGCGGGGATGAACACTGAAGCTTTCTTT. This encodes CASGAGMNTEAFF.

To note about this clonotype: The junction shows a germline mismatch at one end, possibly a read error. CDR3 coding DNA: TGTGTCAGCAGCTTAGAACGACGGACAGGGGACGGCACAGATACGCAGTATTTT. Encoded protein: CVSSLERRTGDGTDTQYF. The rearrangement joins TRBV11-3 to TRBJ2-3; 9 bases agree with TRBD1. There are 18 residues in the CDR3. Germline loops: CDR1 SGHNT, CDR2 YENEEA.

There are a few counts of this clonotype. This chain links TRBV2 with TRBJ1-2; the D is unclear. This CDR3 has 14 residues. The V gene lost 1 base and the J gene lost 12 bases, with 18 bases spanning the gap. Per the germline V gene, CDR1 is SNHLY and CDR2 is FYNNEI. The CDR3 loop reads CASSEGRAFSGDTF. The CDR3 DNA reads TGTGCCAGCAGTGAAGGTCGGGCTTTCTCGGGTGACACCTTC.

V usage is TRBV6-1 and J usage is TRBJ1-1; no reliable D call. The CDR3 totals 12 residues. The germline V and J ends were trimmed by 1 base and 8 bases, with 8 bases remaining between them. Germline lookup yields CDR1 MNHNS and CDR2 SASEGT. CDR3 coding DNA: TGTGCCAGCAGTGAAGTAAAGGGAGAAGCTTTCTTT. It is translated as CASSEVKGEAFF.

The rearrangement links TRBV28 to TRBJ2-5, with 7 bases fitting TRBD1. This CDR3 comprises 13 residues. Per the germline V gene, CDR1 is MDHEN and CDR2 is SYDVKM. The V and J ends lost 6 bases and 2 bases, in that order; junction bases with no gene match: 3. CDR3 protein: CASSDRVQETQYF. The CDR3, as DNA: TGTGCCAGCAGCGACAGGGTACAAGAGACCCAGTACTTC.

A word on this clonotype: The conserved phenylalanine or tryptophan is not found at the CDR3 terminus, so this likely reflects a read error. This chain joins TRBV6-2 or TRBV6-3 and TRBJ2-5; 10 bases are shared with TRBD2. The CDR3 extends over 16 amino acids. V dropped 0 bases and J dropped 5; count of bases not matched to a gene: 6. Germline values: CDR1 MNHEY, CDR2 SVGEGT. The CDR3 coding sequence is TGTGCCAGCAGTTACTCCAGCGGGAGGGCCTTTGAGACCCAGTACTAC. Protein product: CASSYSSGRAFETQYY.

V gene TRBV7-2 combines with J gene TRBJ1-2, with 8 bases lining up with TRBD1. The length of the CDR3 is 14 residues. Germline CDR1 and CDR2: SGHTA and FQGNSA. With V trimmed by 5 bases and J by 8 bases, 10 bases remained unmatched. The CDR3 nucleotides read TGTGCCAGCAGCCACAGCGAACAGGGGGTGGGCTACACCTTC. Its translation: CASSHSEQGVGYTF.